The clone carrying this TCR beta chain was seen ten or more times. The T cells used for sorted libraries numbered roughly 1 million, either CD4+ or CD8+. V was clipped by 1 base and J by 6 bases; unmatched bases: 5. Germline assignment: CDR1 SGHRS and CDR2 YFSETQ. The CDR3 runs 15 residues. TCRdb reprocessed the 5' RACE reads with MiXCR, giving one entry per CDR3 protein. The table includes some 41,000 distinct CDR3 sequences, approximately 15% detected once. This entry belongs to a study of neurological immune-mediated disorders. What was sequenced was CD4+ T cells from blood. This rearrangement joins TRBV5-1 to TRBJ2-1; 9 nucleotides align to TRBD2. The receptor's source is a woman aged 60-70 years with HTLV-1-associated myelopathy (HAM/TSP). The CDR3 DNA is TGCGCCAGCAGCTTGACGCTAGCGGGGACCAATGAGCAGTTCTTC. This codes for CASSLTLAGTNEQFF.